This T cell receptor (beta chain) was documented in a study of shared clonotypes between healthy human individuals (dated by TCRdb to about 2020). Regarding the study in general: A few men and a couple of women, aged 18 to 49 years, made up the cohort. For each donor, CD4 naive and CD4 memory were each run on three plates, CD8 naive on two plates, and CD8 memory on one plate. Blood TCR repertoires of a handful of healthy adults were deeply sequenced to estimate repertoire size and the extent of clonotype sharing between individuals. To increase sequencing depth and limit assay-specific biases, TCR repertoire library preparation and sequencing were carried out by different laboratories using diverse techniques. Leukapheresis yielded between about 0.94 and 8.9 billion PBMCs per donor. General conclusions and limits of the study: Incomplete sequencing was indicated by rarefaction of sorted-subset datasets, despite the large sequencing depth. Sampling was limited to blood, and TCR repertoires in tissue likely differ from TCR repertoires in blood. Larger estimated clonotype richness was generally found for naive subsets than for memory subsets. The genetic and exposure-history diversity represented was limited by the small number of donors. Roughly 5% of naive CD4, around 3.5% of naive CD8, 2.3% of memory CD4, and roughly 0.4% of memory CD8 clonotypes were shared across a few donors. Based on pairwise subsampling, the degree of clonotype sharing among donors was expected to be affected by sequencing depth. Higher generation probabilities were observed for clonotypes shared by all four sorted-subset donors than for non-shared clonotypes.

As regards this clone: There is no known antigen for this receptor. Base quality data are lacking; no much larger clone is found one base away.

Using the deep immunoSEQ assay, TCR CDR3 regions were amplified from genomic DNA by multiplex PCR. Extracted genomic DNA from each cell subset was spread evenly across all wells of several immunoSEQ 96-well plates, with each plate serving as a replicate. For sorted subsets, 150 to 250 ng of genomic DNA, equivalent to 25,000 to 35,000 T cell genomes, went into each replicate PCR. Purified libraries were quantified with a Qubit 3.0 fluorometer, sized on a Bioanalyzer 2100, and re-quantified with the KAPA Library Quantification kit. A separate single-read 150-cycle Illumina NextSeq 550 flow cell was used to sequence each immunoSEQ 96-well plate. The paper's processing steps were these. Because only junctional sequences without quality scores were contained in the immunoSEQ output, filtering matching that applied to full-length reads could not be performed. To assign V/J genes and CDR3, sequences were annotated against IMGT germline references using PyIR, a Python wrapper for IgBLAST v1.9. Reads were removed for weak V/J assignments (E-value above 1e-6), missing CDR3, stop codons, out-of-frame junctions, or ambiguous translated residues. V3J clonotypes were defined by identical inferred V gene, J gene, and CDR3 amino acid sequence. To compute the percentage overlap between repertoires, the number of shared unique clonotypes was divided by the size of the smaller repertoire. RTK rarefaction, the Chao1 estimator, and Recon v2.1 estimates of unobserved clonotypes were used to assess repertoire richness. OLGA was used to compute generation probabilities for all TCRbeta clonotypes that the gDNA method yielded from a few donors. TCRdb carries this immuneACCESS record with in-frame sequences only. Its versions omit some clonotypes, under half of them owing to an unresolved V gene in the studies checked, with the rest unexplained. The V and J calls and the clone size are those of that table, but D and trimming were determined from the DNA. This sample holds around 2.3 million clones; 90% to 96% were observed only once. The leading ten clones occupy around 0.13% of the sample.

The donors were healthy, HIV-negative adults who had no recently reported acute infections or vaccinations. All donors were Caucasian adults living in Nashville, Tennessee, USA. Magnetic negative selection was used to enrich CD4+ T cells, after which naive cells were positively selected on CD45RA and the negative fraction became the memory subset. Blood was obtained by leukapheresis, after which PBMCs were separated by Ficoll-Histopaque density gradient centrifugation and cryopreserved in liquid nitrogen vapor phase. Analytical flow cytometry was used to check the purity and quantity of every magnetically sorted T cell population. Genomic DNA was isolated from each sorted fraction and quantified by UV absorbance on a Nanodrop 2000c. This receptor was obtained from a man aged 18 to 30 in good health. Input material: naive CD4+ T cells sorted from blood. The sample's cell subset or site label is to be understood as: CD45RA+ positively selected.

CDR3 protein: CASAPGRSTDTQYF. Here is the DNA: TGTGCCAGCGCCCCGGGACGGAGCACAGATACGCAGTATTTT. The V gene is TRBV6-5 and the J gene is TRBJ2-3; the D call is tentative, TRBD1 or TRBD2, as each matches 5 bases. The junction carries 12 bases between V and J, which are trimmed by 8 bases and 0 bases respectively. Via the germline V gene, CDR1 is MNHEY and CDR2 SVGAGI. The CDR3 contains 14 residues, cysteine and phenylalanine counted. Left in the record is the CDR3 DNA by itself, 42 bases read in frame from the first base.